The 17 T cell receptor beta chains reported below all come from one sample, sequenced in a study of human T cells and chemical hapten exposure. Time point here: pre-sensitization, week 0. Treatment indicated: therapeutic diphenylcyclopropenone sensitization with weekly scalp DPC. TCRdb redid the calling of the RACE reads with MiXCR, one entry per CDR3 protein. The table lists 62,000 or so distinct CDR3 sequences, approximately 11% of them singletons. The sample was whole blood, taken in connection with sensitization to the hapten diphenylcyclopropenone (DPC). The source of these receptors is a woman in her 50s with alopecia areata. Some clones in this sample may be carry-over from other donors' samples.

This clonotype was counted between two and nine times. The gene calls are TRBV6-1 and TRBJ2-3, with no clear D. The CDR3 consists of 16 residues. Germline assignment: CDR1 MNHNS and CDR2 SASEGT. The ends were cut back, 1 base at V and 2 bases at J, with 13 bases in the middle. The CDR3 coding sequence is TGTGCCAGCAGTGAAGTTGGGGTTTTTAACACAGATACGCAGTATTTT. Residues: CASSEVGVFNTDTQYF.

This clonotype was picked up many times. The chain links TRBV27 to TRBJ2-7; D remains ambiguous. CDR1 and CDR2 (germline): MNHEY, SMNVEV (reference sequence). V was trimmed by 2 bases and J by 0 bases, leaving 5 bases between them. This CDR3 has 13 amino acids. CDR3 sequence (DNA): TGTGCCAGCAGTTTAATTAGCTCCTACGAGCAGTACTTC. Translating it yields CASSLISSYEQYF.

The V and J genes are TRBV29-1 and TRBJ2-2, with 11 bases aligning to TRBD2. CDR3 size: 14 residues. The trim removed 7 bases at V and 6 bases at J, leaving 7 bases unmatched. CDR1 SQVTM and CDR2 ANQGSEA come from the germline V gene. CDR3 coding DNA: TGCAGCGCTAGACTGGGACTAGCGGCCGGGGAGCTGTTTTTT. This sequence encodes CSARLGLAAGELFF.

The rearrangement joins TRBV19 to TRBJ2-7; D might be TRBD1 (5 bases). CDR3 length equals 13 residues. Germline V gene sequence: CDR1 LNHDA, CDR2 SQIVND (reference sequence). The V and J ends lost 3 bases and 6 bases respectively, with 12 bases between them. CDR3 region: CASSMTEVGEQYF. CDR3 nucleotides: TGTGCCAGTAGTATGACAGAAGTGGGCGAGCAGTACTTC.

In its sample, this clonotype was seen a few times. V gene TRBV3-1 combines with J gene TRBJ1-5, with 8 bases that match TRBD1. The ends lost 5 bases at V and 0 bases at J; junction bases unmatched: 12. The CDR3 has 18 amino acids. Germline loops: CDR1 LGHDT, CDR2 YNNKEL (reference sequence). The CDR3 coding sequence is TGTGCCAGCAGCTCCGGACAGGGAGGGTTTTATAGCAATCAGCCCCAGCATTTT. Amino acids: CASSSGQGGFYSNQPQHF.

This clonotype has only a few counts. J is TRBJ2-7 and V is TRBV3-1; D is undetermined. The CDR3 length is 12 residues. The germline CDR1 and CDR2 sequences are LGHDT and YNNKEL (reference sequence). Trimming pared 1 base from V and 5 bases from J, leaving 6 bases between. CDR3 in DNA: TGTGCCAGCAGCCAAGCTGGAAACGAGCAGTACTTC. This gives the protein CASSQAGNEQYF.

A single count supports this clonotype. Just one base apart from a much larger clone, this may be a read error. The CDR3 loop reads CASSTGDTPSYGYTF. CDR3 coding DNA: TGTGCCAGCAGCACGGGGGACACCCCTTCTTATGGCTACACCTTC. The gene calls are TRBV7-9 and TRBJ1-2, with D perhaps TRBD1 (6 bases). Germline V gives CDR1 SEHNR, CDR2 FQNEAQ (reference sequence). The CDR3 length is 15 residues. V was shortened by 5 bases and J by 5 bases, with 18 bases between the two germline ends.

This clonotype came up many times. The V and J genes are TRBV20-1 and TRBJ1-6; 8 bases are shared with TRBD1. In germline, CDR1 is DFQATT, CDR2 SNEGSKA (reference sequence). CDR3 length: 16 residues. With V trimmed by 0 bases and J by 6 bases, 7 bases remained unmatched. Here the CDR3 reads CSAREGQGLRNSPLHF. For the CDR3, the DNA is TGCAGTGCTAGAGAAGGACAGGGCCTTCGTAATTCACCCCTCCACTTT.

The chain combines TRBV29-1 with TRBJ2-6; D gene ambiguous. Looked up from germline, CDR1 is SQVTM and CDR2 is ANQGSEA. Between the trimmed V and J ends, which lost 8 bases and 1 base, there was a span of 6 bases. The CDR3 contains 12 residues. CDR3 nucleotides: TGCAGCTTCGAATCTGGGGCCAACGTCCTGACTTTC. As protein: CSFESGANVLTF.

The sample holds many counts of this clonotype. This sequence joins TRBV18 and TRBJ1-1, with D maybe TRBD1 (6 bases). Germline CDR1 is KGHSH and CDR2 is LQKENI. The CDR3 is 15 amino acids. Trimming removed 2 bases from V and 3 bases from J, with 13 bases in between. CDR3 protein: CASSPTGNGDTEAFF. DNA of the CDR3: TGTGCCAGCTCACCAACAGGGAATGGGGACACTGAAGCTTTCTTT.

The CDR3 sequence: CASSLSPPGRGNEQFF. The CDR3 nucleotides read TGTGCCAGCAGCTTAAGCCCGCCGGGGAGGGGCAATGAGCAGTTCTTC. This chain connects TRBV11-2 to TRBJ2-1, with 7 bases lining up with TRBD2. The CDR3 loop spans 16 amino acids. V was pared by 2 bases and J by 6 bases, with 10 bases of the junction left unmatched. CDR1 is SGHAT, CDR2 FQNNGV, per germline.

The CDR3 region is CASSQEWSIGEAKNIQYF. The DNA for the CDR3 is TGCGCCAGCAGCCAAGAGTGGAGTATTGGCGAAGCCAAAAACATTCAGTACTTC. The chain carries TRBV4-1 and TRBJ2-4; D gene unclear. This CDR3 is built from 18 residues. CDR1 is MGHRA and CDR2 is YSYEKL in the germline V gene. V was cut by 0 bases and J by 0 bases, with 15 bases left in between.

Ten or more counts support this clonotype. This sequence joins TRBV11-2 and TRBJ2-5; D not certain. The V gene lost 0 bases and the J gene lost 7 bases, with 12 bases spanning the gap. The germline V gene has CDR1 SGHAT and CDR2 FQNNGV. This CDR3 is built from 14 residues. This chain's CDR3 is CASSLDLTPGTQYF. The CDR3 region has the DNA TGTGCCAGCAGCTTAGATCTAACACCCGGGACCCAGTACTTC.

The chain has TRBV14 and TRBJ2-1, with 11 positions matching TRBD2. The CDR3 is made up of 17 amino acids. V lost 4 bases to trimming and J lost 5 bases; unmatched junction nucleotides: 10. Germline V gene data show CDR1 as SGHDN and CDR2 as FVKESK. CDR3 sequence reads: CASSPIRGTSGNNEQFF. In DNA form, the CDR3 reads TGTGCCAGCAGCCCTATTAGAGGGACTAGCGGAAACAATGAGCAGTTCTTC.

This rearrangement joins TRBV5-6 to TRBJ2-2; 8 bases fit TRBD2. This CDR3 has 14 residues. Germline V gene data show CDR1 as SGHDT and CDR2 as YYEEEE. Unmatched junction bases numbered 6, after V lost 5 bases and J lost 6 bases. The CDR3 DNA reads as TGTGCCAGCAGGCGGACTAGCCGGTCCGGGGAGCTGTTTTTT. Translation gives CASRRTSRSGELFF.

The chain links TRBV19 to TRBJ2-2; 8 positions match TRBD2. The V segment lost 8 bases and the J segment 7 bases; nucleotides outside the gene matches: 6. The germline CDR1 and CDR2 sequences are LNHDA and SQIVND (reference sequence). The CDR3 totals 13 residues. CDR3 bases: TGTGCCAGTGCCAGCGGGAGTCACGGGGAGCTGTTTTTT. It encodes CASASGSHGELFF.

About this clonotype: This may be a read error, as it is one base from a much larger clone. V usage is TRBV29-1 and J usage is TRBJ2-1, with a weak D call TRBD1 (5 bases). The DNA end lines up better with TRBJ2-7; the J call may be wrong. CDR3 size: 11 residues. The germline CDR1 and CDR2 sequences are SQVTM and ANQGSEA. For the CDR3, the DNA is TGCAGCGTTAGCAGGGTGGACGAGCAGTACTTC. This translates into CSVSRVDEQYF.